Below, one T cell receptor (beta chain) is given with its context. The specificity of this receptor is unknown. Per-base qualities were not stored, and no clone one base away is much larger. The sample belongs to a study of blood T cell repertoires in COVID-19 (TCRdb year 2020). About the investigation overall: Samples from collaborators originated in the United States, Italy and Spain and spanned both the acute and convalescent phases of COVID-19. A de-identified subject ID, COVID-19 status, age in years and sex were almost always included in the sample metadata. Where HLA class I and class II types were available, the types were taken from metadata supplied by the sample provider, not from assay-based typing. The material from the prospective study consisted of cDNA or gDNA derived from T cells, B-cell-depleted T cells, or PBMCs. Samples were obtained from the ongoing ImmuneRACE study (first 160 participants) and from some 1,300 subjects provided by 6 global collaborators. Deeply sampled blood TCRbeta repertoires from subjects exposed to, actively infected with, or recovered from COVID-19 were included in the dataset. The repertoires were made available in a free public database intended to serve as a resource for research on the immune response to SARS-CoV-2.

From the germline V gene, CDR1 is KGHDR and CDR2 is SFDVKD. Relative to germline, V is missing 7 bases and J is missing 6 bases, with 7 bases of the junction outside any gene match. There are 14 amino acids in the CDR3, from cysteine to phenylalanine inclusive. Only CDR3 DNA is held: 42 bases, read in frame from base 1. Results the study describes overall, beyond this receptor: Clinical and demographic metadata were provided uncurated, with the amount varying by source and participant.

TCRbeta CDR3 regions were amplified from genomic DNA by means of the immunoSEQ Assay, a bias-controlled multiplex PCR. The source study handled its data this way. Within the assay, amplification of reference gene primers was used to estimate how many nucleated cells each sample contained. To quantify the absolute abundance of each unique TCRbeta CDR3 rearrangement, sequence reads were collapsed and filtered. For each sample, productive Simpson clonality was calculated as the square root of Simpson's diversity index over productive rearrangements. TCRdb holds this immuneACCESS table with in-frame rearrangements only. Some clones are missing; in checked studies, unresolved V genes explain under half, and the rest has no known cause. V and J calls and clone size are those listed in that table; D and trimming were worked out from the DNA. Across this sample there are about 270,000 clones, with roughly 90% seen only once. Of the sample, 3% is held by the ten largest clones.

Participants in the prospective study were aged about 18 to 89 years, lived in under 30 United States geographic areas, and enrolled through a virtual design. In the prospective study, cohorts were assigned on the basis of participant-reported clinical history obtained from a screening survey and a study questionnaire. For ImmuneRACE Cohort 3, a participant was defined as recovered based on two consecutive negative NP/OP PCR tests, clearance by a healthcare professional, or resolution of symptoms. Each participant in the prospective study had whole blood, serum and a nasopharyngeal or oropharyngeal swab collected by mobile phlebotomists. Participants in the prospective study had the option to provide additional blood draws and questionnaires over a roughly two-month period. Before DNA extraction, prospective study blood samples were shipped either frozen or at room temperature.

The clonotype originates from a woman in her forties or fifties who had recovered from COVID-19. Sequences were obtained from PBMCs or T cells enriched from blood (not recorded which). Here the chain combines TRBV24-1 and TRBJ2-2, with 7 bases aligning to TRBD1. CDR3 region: CATRETGKAGELFF. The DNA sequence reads TGTGCCACCAGGGAGACAGGGAAGGCCGGGGAGCTGTTTTTT.